The 7 T cell receptor beta chains presented below share a single source sample, sequenced in a study of T-cell reconstitution after alpha-beta-depleted transplantation in children. It was with unique molecular identifiers that the TCRbeta library was prepared. TCRdb redid the calling of the PCR reads with MiXCR, one entry per CDR3 protein. This sample has about 160,000 distinct CDR3 sequences, with roughly 11% found just once. Sequenced here: PBMCs, sampled before TCRalphabeta/CD19-depleted stem cell transplant. The receptors come from a boy aged 2 to 9 with acute myeloid leukemia, due to receive a stem cell transplant.

This clonotype was found many times. The chain joins TRBV12-5 to TRBJ1-1; D is uncertain. Trimming cost V 4 bases and J 8 bases, with 11 bases left between them. This CDR3 spans 12 amino acids. The germline gives CDR1 LGHNT, CDR2 FRNRAP. The CDR3 DNA reads as TGTGCTAGTGGTTGGTCGGGATCCGAAGCTTTCTTT. It is translated as CASGWSGSEAFF. Using reference TRBV12-5 and TRBJ1-1 for the parts outside the CDR3, the full variable domain is DARVTQTPRHKVTEMGQEVTMRCQPILGHNTVFWYRQTMMQGLELLAYFRNRAPLDDSGMPKDRFSAEMPDATLATLKIQPSEPRDSAVYFCASGWSGSEAFFGQGTRLTVV.

This clonotype was observed many times. The chain uses TRBV7-8 and TRBJ2-1, with D tentatively TRBD1 (6 bases). The CDR3 runs 16 residues. CDR1 is SGHVS, CDR2 FQNEAQ, per germline. Trimming took 2 bases from V and 2 from J, leaving 13 bases between them. Written as DNA, the CDR3 is TGTGCCAGCAGCTTAAGTAACAGGGTTCCCTACAATGAGCAGTTCTTC. Translation gives CASSLSNRVPYNEQFF.

This clonotype was seen a few times. J is TRBJ2-1 and V is TRBV20-1; 10 bases agree with TRBD2. The CDR3 contains 15 residues. V dropped 0 bases and J dropped 9; count of bases not matched to a gene: 8. Per the germline V gene, CDR1 is DFQATT and CDR2 is SNEGSKA (reference sequence). The CDR3 DNA follows: TGCAGTGCTAGAGATCCGGCTAGCGGGAGAGTTGAGCAGTTCTTC. Encoded protein: CSARDPASGRVEQFF.

This clonotype has ten or more counts. This chain connects TRBV5-5 to TRBJ2-1, with unresolved D. Germline V gives CDR1 SGHKS, CDR2 YYEKEE (reference sequence). Trimming removed 4 bases from V and 4 bases from J, with 6 bases in between. CDR3 length: 12 amino acids. The CDR3 region has the DNA TGTGCCAGCAGCGTACGGTACAATGAGCAGTTCTTC. Encoded protein: CASSVRYNEQFF.

This clonotype came up many times. The rearrangement uses TRBV29-1 and TRBJ2-1, with 14 bases identical to TRBD2. This CDR3 region has 16 residues. CDR1 SQVTM and CDR2 ANQGSEA come from the germline V gene. The trim removed 5 bases at V and 7 bases at J, leaving 10 bases unmatched. The CDR3 nucleotides are TGCAGCGTTCCTACCTCCGGGACTAGCGGGAGTAATGAGCAGTTCTTC. Translation: CSVPTSGTSGSNEQFF.

CDR3 loop: CTFCFGGSKNIQYF. The DNA of the CDR3 is TGTACCTTCTGTTTTGGGGGTTCCAAAAACATTCAGTACTTC. The gene calls are TRBV2 and TRBJ2-4; D is tentatively TRBD1 or TRBD2 (5 bases each). The germline CDR1 and CDR2 sequences are SNHLY and FYNNEI. This CDR3 has 14 residues.

This clonotype was picked up many times. CDR3 region: CASSQAGGIYNEQFF. In nucleotides, the CDR3 is TGTGCCAGCAGCCAAGCAGGGGGCATATACAATGAGCAGTTCTTC. The rearrangement links TRBV3-1 to TRBJ2-1; TRBD1 matches 8 bases. Germline CDR1 is LGHDT and CDR2 is YNNKEL (reference sequence). The junction had 3 bases not matched to a gene; V was cut back by 1 base and J by 4 bases. The CDR3 sequence is 15 residues long.